This TCR beta chain comes out of a study of blood T cell repertoires in COVID-19. About the study: T cells, B-cell-depleted T cells, or PBMCs supplied cDNA or gDNA.

Losses at the gene ends were 1 base for V and 4 bases for J; bases not matched to a gene: 3. The CDR3 contains 15 residues. CDR1 is MNHEY and CDR2 is SMNVEV in the germline V gene (reference sequence). All enrollees were roughly 18 to 89 years old and from 20 to 25 US areas. In the original analysis: It was from reference gene primer amplification that nucleated cell counts were estimated. Here immunoSEQ multiplex PCR was the method, and the copy in TCRdb shows in-frame clones only, minus some. For V, J and clone size, that table is used; D and trimming come from the DNA. The table shows 350,000 to 400,000 clones, with just over 90% occurring only once.

This TCR came from a woman in her 40s who had been exposed to COVID-19. Input material: PBMCs or T cells enriched from blood (not recorded which). This chain joins TRBV27 and TRBJ2-3; TRBD1 matches 9 bases. The CDR3 sequence is CASSLYDRGADTQYF. The CDR3 DNA is TGTGCCAGCAGTTTATATGACAGGGGGGCAGATACGCAGTATTTT.